The 16 T cell receptor beta chains reported below all come from one sample, sequenced in a study of shared clonotypes between healthy human individuals. CD8 cells classed as naive were CD45RO-negative and positively selected for CCR7, excluding terminally differentiated effector memory CD45RA+ cells. Assay used: immunoSEQ multiplex PCR; TCRdb lists only in-frame clones, some missing. The sample comprises roughly 2,000,000 clones, over 85% of which are singletons, and roughly 1% rests with the top ten. Source material: naive CD8+ T cells sorted from blood. These receptors all stem from a man in his late teens or twenties in good health.

The rearrangement joins TRBV6-5 to TRBJ2-3; D ambiguous. Germline V gives CDR1 MNHEY, CDR2 SVGAGI. The length of the CDR3 is 15 residues. Trimming pared 5 bases from V and 2 bases from J, leaving 14 bases between. CDR3 coding DNA: TGTGCCAGCAGTCCGACAATACGATCCACAGATACGCAGTATTTT. It codes for CASSPTIRSTDTQYF.

This chain connects TRBV11-2 to TRBJ2-3; TRBD1 aligns across 7 bases. Trimming removed 2 bases from V and 5 bases from J; junction bases left unmatched: 7. This CDR3 is 15 amino acids long. CDR1 is SGHAT, CDR2 FQNNGV, per germline. The chain's CDR3 is CASSLLAGGIDTQYF. The CDR3, as DNA: TGTGCCAGCAGCTTACTAGCAGGGGGAATAGATACGCAGTATTTT.

This CDR3 reads CASSELGTSYNEQFF. In nucleotides, the CDR3 is TGTGCCAGCAGCGAGCTAGGGACTTCCTACAATGAGCAGTTCTTC. J is TRBJ2-1 and V is TRBV9; weak D call: TRBD2 (6 bases). The CDR3 runs to 15 residues. From germline, CDR1 is SGDLS and CDR2 YYNGEE. V lost 3 bases, J lost 1 base, and 11 bases lay in between.

This chain connects TRBV5-8 to TRBJ2-5; D gene unclear. V gave up 2 bases and J gave up 14 bases, with 4 bases separating them. The CDR3 sequence is 8 residues long. CDR1 and CDR2 from the germline V gene are SGHTS and YDEGEE. This CDR3 is CASSFTYF. The CDR3 DNA sequence: TGTGCCAGCAGCTTTACCTACTTC.

The chain joins TRBV27 to TRBJ1-1; D remains ambiguous. Germline V gene lookup returns CDR1 MNHEY and CDR2 SMNVEV (reference sequence). This CDR3 has 14 amino acids. Deletions cut 2 bases from V and 5 bases from J, with 12 bases between. The CDR3 region has the DNA TGTGCCAGCAGTTTACGGGGTTGGGGTACTGAAGCTTTCTTT. This gives the protein CASSLRGWGTEAFF.

The rearrangement links TRBV5-6 to TRBJ2-3, with 9 bases identical to TRBD2. This CDR3 is 16 amino acids long. V lost 0 bases, J lost 2 bases, and 4 bases stayed unmatched. Germline V gene sequence: CDR1 SGHDT, CDR2 YYEEEE. CDR3: CASSLGTSDPTDTQYF. The CDR3 DNA follows: TGTGCCAGCAGCTTGGGGACTAGCGACCCCACAGATACGCAGTATTTT.

Concerning this clone: Other DNA sequences in this sample translate to the same CDR3. The CDR3 here is CASSLAGGSSYEQYF. CDR3 bases: TGCGCCAGCAGCTTAGCGGGGGGATCCTCCTACGAGCAGTACTTC. The genes are TRBV5-1 and TRBJ2-7; 9 nucleotides line up with TRBD2. This CDR3 comprises 15 residues. V was pared by 2 bases and J by 0 bases, with 3 bases of the junction left unmatched. Germline CDR1 and CDR2: SGHRS and YFSETQ.

The genes are TRBV7-9 and TRBJ2-7; 9 bases match TRBD1. This CDR3 has 15 residues. After removal of 5 bases from V and 5 bases from J, the junction contained 10 bases not matched to a gene. The germline V gene encodes CDR1 SEHNR and CDR2 FQNEAQ (reference sequence). In DNA, the CDR3 is TGTGCCAGCAGCCTAACATGGGACAGGGTTGACGAGCAGTACTTC. It encodes CASSLTWDRVDEQYF.

The rearrangement uses TRBV19 and TRBJ2-1; no reliable D call. The CDR3 runs to 13 residues. V lost 3 bases and J lost 4, with 7 bases in between. Germline V gives CDR1 LNHDA, CDR2 SQIVND (reference sequence). CDR3 DNA sequence: TGTGCCAGTAGTATCTTTCTATACAATGAGCAGTTCTTC. Its protein is CASSIFLYNEQFF.

The chain couples TRBV10-1 to TRBJ2-7; 9 bases are a match to TRBD1. CDR1 is WNHNN, CDR2 SYGVQD, per germline (reference sequence). V lost 1 base to trimming and J lost 5 bases; unmatched junction nucleotides: 9. The CDR3 runs 16 residues. CDR3 in amino acids: CASSELSGQGPDEQYF. DNA for the CDR3: TGCGCCAGCAGTGAGTTATCCGGACAGGGGCCCGACGAGCAGTACTTC.

For this clone: Other DNA sequences of this sample code for an identical CDR3. CDR3 protein: CASSGGTSYEQYF. For the CDR3, the DNA is TGTGCCAGCAGCGGAGGGACTTCGTACGAGCAGTACTTC. V and J are TRBV9 and TRBJ2-7; tentatively, D is TRBD2 (6 bases). CDR3 length: 13 amino acids. Trimming shortened V by 3 bases and J by 4 bases, and 11 bases separated the two germline ends. The germline V gene encodes CDR1 SGDLS and CDR2 YYNGEE. The full variable domain, in which reference TRBV9 and TRBJ2-7 provide the parts outside the CDR3, is DSGVTQTPKHLITATGQRVTLRCSPRSGDLSVYWYQQSLDQGLQFLIQYYNGEERAKGNILERFSAQQFPDLHSELNLSSLELGDSALYFCASSGGTSYEQYFGPGTRLTVT.

The chain joins TRBV5-4 to TRBJ2-3, with 13 bases lining up with TRBD2. J gave up 4 bases and V 1 base, and 0 bases lay outside the gene matches. Germline V gene lookup returns CDR1 SGHNT and CDR2 YYREEE (reference sequence). This CDR3 comprises 15 residues. The CDR3 here is CASSLTSGRADTQYF. CDR3 in DNA: TGTGCCAGCAGCTTGACTAGCGGGAGGGCAGATACGCAGTATTTT.

The V gene is TRBV4-1, the J gene TRBJ2-5; D may be TRBD1 (6 bases). V dropped 2 bases and J dropped 5 bases, with 15 bases sitting between them. Per germline, CDR1 MGHRA and CDR2 YSYEKL. The CDR3 consists of 15 residues. The DNA for the CDR3 is TGCGCCAGCAGCCAAAGTCAGGGGCATGGGGAGACCCAGTACTTC. Its translation is CASSQSQGHGETQYF.

The rearrangement joins TRBV11-2 to TRBJ2-3, with 9 nucleotides matching TRBD1. Germline CDR1 is SGHAT and CDR2 is FQNNGV. CDR3 length equals 16 residues. V lost 5 bases to trimming and J lost 3 bases; unmatched junction nucleotides: 9. The CDR3 here is CASSPDRGEVTDTQYF. The CDR3 region has the DNA TGTGCCAGCAGCCCGGACAGGGGAGAAGTGACAGATACGCAGTATTTT. Full variable domain (outside the CDR3, taken from reference TRBV11-2 and TRBJ2-3): EAGVAQSPRYKIIEKRQSVAFWCNPISGHATLYWYQQILGQGPKLLIQFQNNGVVDDSQLPKDRFSAERLKGVDSTLKIQPAKLEDSAVYLCASSPDRGEVTDTQYFGPGTRLTVL.

The chain carries TRBV7-9 and TRBJ1-2; no firm D call. Germline lookup yields CDR1 SEHNR and CDR2 FQNEAQ (reference sequence). Deletions cut 5 bases from V and 1 base from J, with 14 bases between. This CDR3 spans 15 amino acids. CDR3: CASSPIAAVNYGYTF. The CDR3 coding sequence is TGTGCCAGCAGCCCAATAGCGGCAGTTAACTATGGCTACACCTTC.

The chain combines TRBV5-4 with TRBJ2-2; TRBD1 or TRBD2 may be the D gene (5 bases each). Trimming removed 0 bases at V and 6 bases at J, with 6 bases between. From germline, CDR1 is SGHNT and CDR2 YYREEE (reference sequence). The CDR3 totals 13 residues. CDR3 residues: CASSLEGPGELFF. The CDR3 nucleotides read TGTGCCAGCAGCTTGGAGGGACCCGGGGAGCTGTTTTTT. Together with reference TRBV5-4 and TRBJ2-2, the CDR3 gives the full variable domain: ETGVTQSPTHLIKTRGQQVTLRCSSQSGHNTVSWYQQALGQGPQFIFQYYREEENGRGNFPPRFSGLQFPNYSSELNVNALELDDSALYLCASSLEGPGELFFGEGSRLTVL.